A single sample is the source of the 28 T cell receptor beta chains below, sequenced in a study of T cell responses to AZD1222 COVID-19 vaccine. The table came from immunoSEQ multiplex PCR; TCRdb's copy has only in-frame clones and leaves some out. The data contain 85,000 to 90,000 clones, roughly nine tenths of them seen just once; the ten biggest clones take up about 5%. Sequencing was performed on peripheral blood, taken 28 days after the second AZD1222 dose. These TCRs come from an adult who received the AZD1222 COVID-19 vaccine.

This chain joins TRBV18 and TRBJ2-7, with D unresolved. This CDR3 contains 11 residues. V was clipped by 4 bases and J by 4 bases, with 5 bases between them. Germline CDR1 KGHSH, CDR2 LQKENI. In DNA, the CDR3 is TGTGCCAGCTCACTAGAATACGAGCAGTACTTC. Amino acid sequence: CASSLEYEQYF.

This chain links TRBV30 with TRBJ1-4, with a tentative D call TRBD1 (5 bases). The CDR3 is made up of 13 amino acids. Trimming took 4 bases from V and 1 from J, leaving 7 bases between them. The germline V gene has CDR1 GTSNPN and CDR2 SVGIG (reference sequence). CDR3 in amino acids: CAWNRLTNEKLFF. CDR3 in DNA: TGTGCCTGGAACAGGTTAACTAATGAAAAACTGTTTTTT.

The chain uses TRBV19 and TRBJ1-5; a weak D match, TRBD1 (6 bases). Germline-derived CDR1 and CDR2 are LNHDA and SQIVND (reference sequence). V was trimmed by 5 bases and J by 1 base, leaving 15 bases between them. The CDR3 runs to 16 residues. The CDR3 spells CASSLGTLGSNQPQHF. The CDR3 DNA sequence: TGTGCCAGTAGTCTTGGGACATTGGGGAGCAATCAGCCCCAGCATTTT.

The chain has TRBV6-5 and TRBJ1-1, with D possibly being TRBD1 (5 bases). The V end was cut by 3 bases, the J end by 4 bases, with 15 bases between. There are 15 residues in the CDR3. Germline CDR1 reads MNHEY; CDR2 reads SVGAGI. CDR3 residues: CASSYSFQGGTEAFF. The CDR3 DNA sequence: TGTGCCAGCAGTTATTCCTTCCAGGGTGGCACTGAAGCTTTCTTT.

In this sample, this clone turned up once. The chain is built from TRBV5-6 and TRBJ1-2, with D hard to call. This CDR3 is 15 amino acids long. V lost 5 bases, J lost 0 bases, and 14 bases lay in between. The V gene's germline CDR1 is SGHDT and CDR2 YYEEEE. In DNA, the CDR3 is TGTGCCAGCAGACCGAGCGGTGGATCTAACTATGGCTACACCTTC. Protein product: CASRPSGGSNYGYTF.

The CDR3 region has the DNA TGTGCCAGCAGACGGCAAGGACAGGGTGAGGTTTATGGCTACACCTTC. This translates into CASRRQGQGEVYGYTF. The chain links TRBV27 to TRBJ1-2, with 8 positions matching TRBD1. V trimming: 6 bases; J trimming: 5 bases; junction bases outside the gene matches: 14. From germline, CDR1 is MNHEY and CDR2 SMNVEV (reference sequence). CDR3 length: 16 amino acids.

This chain uses TRBV15 with TRBJ1-5; a possible D gene is TRBD1 (6 bases). Germline CDR1 and CDR2: LNHNV and YYDKDF (reference sequence). V lost 5 bases, J lost 7 bases, and 18 bases lay in between. This CDR3 has 15 residues. The DNA for the CDR3 is TGTGCCACCAGCTCCGGAGACAACAGGGCCCAGCCCCAGCATTTT. Residues: CATSSGDNRAQPQHF.

This clone is a singleton in its sample. The CDR3 DNA reads TGTGCCAGCAGTTTCTTAGAGAGCTATGGCTACACCTTC. This encodes CASSFLESYGYTF. V is TRBV12-3 or TRBV12-4 and J is TRBJ1-2, with unresolved D. Trimming pared 3 bases from V and 4 bases from J, leaving 9 bases between. There are 13 residues in the CDR3.

Comment on this clone: At one of its ends the junction is not consistent with the germline gene, which may arise from a read error. The rearrangement joins TRBV4-1 to TRBJ1-5; no firm D call. In germline, CDR1 is MGHRA, CDR2 YSYEKL. CDR3 length: 15 residues. For the CDR3, the DNA is TGCGCCAGCAGACAAGGGTTAGGGAGCAATCAGCCCCAGCATTTT. Translation gives CASRQGLGSNQPQHF.

The chain combines TRBV9 with TRBJ1-1, with a possible D match to TRBD1 (5 bases). V gave up 2 bases and J gave up 0 bases, with 17 bases separating them. The CDR3 is 17 amino acids. CDR1 and CDR2 (germline): SGDLS, YYNGEE. The CDR3 region is CASSVATGTALNTEAFF. Written as DNA, the CDR3 is TGTGCCAGCAGCGTGGCCACCGGGACGGCTCTGAACACTGAAGCTTTCTTT.

This clone was found once. J is TRBJ1-5 and V is TRBV7-2; D is unclear. V lost 1 base to trimming and J lost 7 bases, with 8 bases between them. The length of the CDR3 is 13 residues. Germline CDR1 and CDR2: SGHTA and FQGNSA. Written as DNA, the CDR3 is TGTGCCAGCAGCTTAGATTATGTGCAGCCCCAGCATTTT. Its protein is CASSLDYVQPQHF.

This clone was recorded once. The J gene is TRBJ1-5, the V gene TRBV19; D is perhaps TRBD1 (5 bases). Deletions cut 3 bases from V and 7 bases from J, with 19 bases between. The CDR3 is made up of 16 amino acids. CDR1 is LNHDA, CDR2 SQIVND, per germline (reference sequence). CDR3 sequence reads: CASSIWAGRLRQPQHF. CDR3 sequence (DNA): TGTGCCAGTAGTATTTGGGCAGGGAGATTGCGACAGCCCCAGCATTTT.

This clone has a handful of counts. V gene TRBV18 combines with J gene TRBJ1-2, with D hard to call. Trimming took off 2 bases at V and 5 bases at J, with 9 bases between the two ends. This CDR3 region has 13 residues. Germline V gene sequence: CDR1 KGHSH, CDR2 LQKENI. The CDR3 region has the DNA TGTGCCAGCTCACCATCGGAAGAGTATGGCTACACCTTC. It translates to CASSPSEEYGYTF.

The rearrangement uses TRBV6-5 and TRBJ2-7, with TRBD2 as a possible D gene (6 bases). V lost 6 bases, J lost 3 bases, and 15 bases lay in between. The CDR3 is made up of 14 amino acids. The V gene's germline CDR1 is MNHEY and CDR2 SVGAGI. CDR3 nucleotides: TGTGCCAGCAGGCCCGGGACTTCTAACTACGAGCAGTACTTC. Protein product: CASRPGTSNYEQYF.

The CDR3 region has the DNA TGTGCCAGTAGTCCAGGGACAGGGGACTCCTACGAGCAGTACTTC. Amino acids: CASSPGTGDSYEQYF. The V gene is TRBV19, the J gene TRBJ2-7; 10 nucleotides match TRBD1. Trimming cost V 5 bases and J 0 bases; bases outside gene matches: 4. The CDR3 length is 15 residues. Germline V CDR1 and CDR2: LNHDA, SQIVND (reference sequence).

The gene calls are TRBV7-9 and TRBJ2-5; TRBD2 might be the D (5 bases). The V end was cut by 2 bases, the J end by 5 bases, with 12 bases between. The V gene's germline CDR1 is SEHNR and CDR2 FQNEAQ (reference sequence). The length of the CDR3 is 14 residues. This CDR3 is CASSLRVGGETQYF. CDR3 DNA: TGTGCCAGCAGCTTAAGAGTAGGAGGCGAGACCCAGTACTTC.

The chain recombines TRBV2 with TRBJ1-1; D ambiguous. CDR1 is SNHLY, CDR2 FYNNEI, per germline. This CDR3 region has 12 residues. Trimming pared 5 bases from V and 8 bases from J, leaving 12 bases between. CDR3 sequence: CASSRARSEAFF. The CDR3 nucleotides read TGTGCCAGCAGTCGAGCTAGGTCGGAAGCTTTCTTT.

The chain employs TRBV5-1 and TRBJ1-6; a weak D match, TRBD1 (5 bases). The CDR3 covers 16 residues. V shed 0 bases and J shed 0 bases, with 7 bases lying between them. Germline V gene data show CDR1 as SGHRS and CDR2 as YFSETQ. Here the CDR3 DNA reads TGCGCCAGCAGCTTGGAGGGGAGCTCCTATAATTCACCCCTCCACTTT. Its translation is CASSLEGSSYNSPLHF.

The V gene is TRBV11-2, the J gene TRBJ2-3, with D unclear. The V gene lost 4 bases and the J gene lost 0 bases, with 11 bases spanning the gap. CDR1 SGHAT and CDR2 FQNNGV come from the germline V gene. The CDR3 runs 15 residues. CDR3 protein: CASSSLGPSTDTQYF. In DNA form, the CDR3 reads TGTGCCAGCAGCTCCCTAGGGCCAAGCACAGATACGCAGTATTTT.

The chain employs TRBV27 and TRBJ1-1; 10 nucleotides match TRBD1. Germline V gene lookup returns CDR1 MNHEY and CDR2 SMNVEV (reference sequence). The CDR3 is 14 residues long. V shed 5 bases, J shed 4 bases, and the junction held 4 bases outside the gene matches. The CDR3 loop reads CASSMTGGFTEAFF. The CDR3 bases are TGTGCCAGCAGTATGACAGGGGGCTTCACTGAAGCTTTCTTT.

The chain carries TRBV4-1 and TRBJ1-1; possible D gene TRBD1, 5 bases. Germline-derived CDR1 and CDR2 are MGHRA and YSYEKL. CDR3 length: 15 residues. V was trimmed by 2 bases and J by 4 bases, leaving 14 bases between them. The CDR3 DNA is TGCGCCAGCAGCCAACTACCCAACGGGGGCACTGAAGCTTTCTTT. This translates into CASSQLPNGGTEAFF.

About this clone: Other DNA variants within this sample encode the same CDR3. The chain is built from TRBV6-5 and TRBJ1-5; 9 positions agree with TRBD1. J lost 4 bases, V lost 5 bases, and 3 bases had no gene match. CDR1 is MNHEY and CDR2 is SVGAGI in the germline V gene. The CDR3 extends over 14 amino acids. This chain's CDR3 is CASSPGTGNQPQHF. CDR3 in DNA: TGTGCCAGCAGTCCCGGGACAGGGAATCAGCCCCAGCATTTT.

Only a few counts were recorded for this clone. This rearrangement joins TRBV5-6 to TRBJ1-6; D remains unclear. V was shortened by 3 bases and J by 10 bases, with 5 bases between the two germline ends. CDR1 is SGHDT, CDR2 YYEEEE, per germline. The CDR3 has 11 amino acids. CDR3 protein: CASSSRSPLHF. CDR3 coding DNA: TGTGCCAGCAGCTCACGATCACCCCTCCACTTT.

The gene calls are TRBV19 and TRBJ1-2; D ambiguous. The CDR3 loop spans 13 amino acids. The ends were cut back, 7 bases at V and 0 bases at J, with 9 bases in the middle. CDR1 LNHDA and CDR2 SQIVND come from the germline V gene (reference sequence). The CDR3 DNA is TGTGCCAGTACAAGTCCCGCTAACTATGGCTACACCTTC. It yields the protein CASTSPANYGYTF.

The chain recombines TRBV6-5 with TRBJ1-2; D not resolved. The CDR3 length is 14 residues. Looked up from germline, CDR1 is MNHEY and CDR2 is SVGAGI. Trimming stripped 0 bases from V and 2 bases from J, with 7 bases between. The CDR3 protein is CASSYSGRNYGYTF. As DNA, the CDR3 is TGTGCCAGCAGTTACTCCGGCCGGAACTATGGCTACACCTTC.

This clone appeared once. This rearrangement joins TRBV6-1 to TRBJ2-5; D remains ambiguous. The CDR3 extends over 11 amino acids. Looked up from germline, CDR1 is MNHNS and CDR2 is SASEGT. The germline V and J ends were trimmed by 3 bases and 2 bases, with 1 base remaining between them. This chain's CDR3 is CASSEQETQYF. The CDR3 coding sequence is TGTGCCAGCAGTGAGCAAGAGACCCAGTACTTC.

This clone was counted only a few times. The V and J genes are TRBV6-1 and TRBJ1-1; D remains ambiguous. Trimming stripped 1 base from V and 0 bases from J, with 6 bases between. The CDR3 has 14 amino acids. CDR1 MNHNS and CDR2 SASEGT come from the germline V gene. The CDR3, as DNA: TGTGCCAGCAGTGAAGGGAGCTTGAACACTGAAGCTTTCTTT. It yields the protein CASSEGSLNTEAFF.

V and J are TRBV5-1 and TRBJ1-2, with 8 bases fitting TRBD1. This CDR3 region has 15 residues. Looked up from germline, CDR1 is SGHRS and CDR2 is YFSETQ. V shed 4 bases and J 1 base; nucleotides not matched to a gene: 6. The CDR3: CASSHGQGDNYGYTF. The CDR3 nucleotides read TGCGCCAGCAGCCACGGACAGGGCGATAACTATGGCTACACCTTC.